The rows below give T cell receptor beta chains drawn from one sample of a study of blood T cell repertoires in COVID-19. Sequenced by immunoSEQ multiplex PCR; TCRdb stores in-frame clones only, minus some. The sample has more than 150,000 clones; 85% to 90% are singletons. The sequencing sample was made of peripheral blood. The source of these receptors is a middle-aged man with acute or convalescent COVID-19. Each CDR3 is given with its conserved first and last residue. The D gene is left open where the match is weak. Not all rows give a size; the values are once, few, many and, for expanded clones, a class.

size,J,D,V,CDR3,DNA
.,TRBJ2-2,TRBD2,TRBV7-9,CASSSSGSLNTGELFF,TGTGCCAGCAGCTCTAGCGGGAGCCTTAACACCGGGGAGCTGTTTTTT
once,TRBJ1-2,TRBD1,TRBV10-3,CAISDRQGILYGYTF,TGTGCCATCAGTGACCGACAGGGGATTCTCTATGGCTACACCTTC
.,TRBJ2-5,.,TRBV21-1,CASSKHSTGIQETQYF,TGTGCCAGCAGCAAACACTCTACAGGGATCCAAGAGACCCAGTACTTC
.,TRBJ1-1,.,TRBV2,CASSNRRENTEAFF,TGTGCCAGCAGTAATAGACGGGAAAACACTGAAGCTTTCTTT
.,TRBJ1-1,.,TRBV6-1,CASSEDWGNTEAFF,TGTGCCAGCAGTGAGGACTGGGGGAACACTGAAGCTTTCTTT
.,TRBJ2-1,TRBD2,TRBV27,CASSFGREGLWNEQFF,TGTGCCAGCAGTTTCGGGCGGGAGGGCCTGTGGAATGAGCAGTTCTTC
.,TRBJ2-1,.,TRBV6-5,CASRPTVSSYNEQFF,TGTGCCAGCAGACCCACAGTGAGCTCCTACAATGAGCAGTTCTTC
.,TRBJ2-2,.,TRBV6-5,CASSYSLGAGELFF,TGTGCCAGCAGTTACTCCTTAGGGGCCGGGGAGCTGTTTTTT
.,TRBJ1-1,TRBD1,TRBV2,CASSEGTGWGYRAFF,TGTGCCAGCAGTGAAGGGACAGGGTGGGGGTATCGTGCTTTCTTT
.,TRBJ1-6,TRBD1,TRBV2,CASTQGQGYNSPLHF,TGTGCCAGCACGCAAGGACAGGGATATAATTCACCCCTCCACTTT
.,TRBJ2-1,TRBD1,TRBV7-2,CASSQGQSRNEQFF,TGTGCCAGCAGCCAGGGACAGTCAAGGAATGAGCAGTTCTTC
.,TRBJ1-2,TRBD1,TRBV28,CASSLRTGRNGYTF,TGTGCCAGCAGTTTAAGGACAGGGAGGAATGGCTACACCTTC
few,TRBJ2-2,TRBD2,TRBV11-2,CASSSLAEANTGELFF,TGTGCCAGCAGCTCTCTAGCGGAGGCGAACACCGGGGAGCTGTTTTTT
.,TRBJ2-3,TRBD2,TRBV2,CASSTAGEGTDTQYF,TGTGCCAGCAGTACCGCGGGGGAAGGCACAGATACGCAGTATTTT
.,TRBJ1-1,.,TRBV7-2,CASSLGVGVGGEAFF,TGTGCCAGCAGCTTAGGGGTGGGCGTGGGTGGAGAAGCTTTCTTT
.,TRBJ2-5,TRBD1,TRBV11-2,CASSFSFRQGQETQYF,TGTGCCAGCAGCTTCTCATTTAGACAGGGCCAAGAGACCCAGTACTTC
.,TRBJ2-2,.,TRBV5-1,CASSRGRTTGELFF,TGCGCCAGCAGCCGAGGGCGAACCACCGGGGAGCTGTTTTTT
.,TRBJ2-3,TRBD2,TRBV11-2,CASSLDRGGTDTQYF,TGTGCCAGCAGCTTAGATCGGGGGGGCACAGATACGCAGTATTTT
.,TRBJ1-6,TRBD1,TRBV5-1,CASSPGTGNSPLHF,TGCGCCAGCAGCCCCGGGACAGGGAATTCACCCCTCCACTTT
.,TRBJ2-3,.,TRBV5-1,CARGPPSGGGGDTQYF,TGCGCCAGGGGTCCACCTAGCGGAGGGGGGGGAGATACGCAGTATTTT
.,TRBJ2-3,TRBD2,TRBV9,CASSPRDPLLAGGGTDTQYF,TGTGCCAGCAGCCCAAGAGATCCTCTACTAGCGGGAGGGGGCACAGATACGCAGTATTTT
.,TRBJ1-6,TRBD1,TRBV6-6,CASSLQGNSPLHF,TGTGCCAGCAGTTTACAGGGGAATTCACCCCTCCACTTT
once,TRBJ2-1,.,TRBV7-2,CASSFGGRGEQFF,TGTGCCAGCAGCTTCGGGGGACGTGGTGAGCAGTTCTTC
.,TRBJ2-2,TRBD1,TRBV18,CASSRRQGDTGELFF,TGTGCCAGCTCACGGCGACAGGGGGACACCGGGGAGCTGTTTTTT
.,TRBJ2-2,.,TRBV9,CASSVGEGQSNTGELFF,TGTGCCAGCAGCGTAGGAGAAGGACAGTCGAACACCGGGGAGCTGTTTTTT
.,TRBJ1-3,TRBD1,TRBV11-3,CASSLGGGRLTNTIYF,TGTGCCAGCAGCTTAGGAGGGGGCAGGCTGACAAACACCATATATTTT
.,TRBJ2-5,TRBD1,TRBV3-1/TRBV3-2,CASSTRDRVWETQYF,TGTGCCAGCAGCACTCGGGACAGGGTTTGGGAGACCCAGTACTTC
.,TRBJ2-5,.,TRBV6-1,CASSTQETQYF,TGTGCCAGCAGCACACAAGAGACCCAGTACTTC
.,TRBJ2-2,TRBD1,TRBV9,CASSADRATGELFF,TGTGCCAGCAGCGCTGACAGGGCCACCGGGGAGCTGTTTTTT
.,TRBJ2-2,.,TRBV11-1,CASSLEGITGELFF,TGTGCCAGCAGCTTAGAGGGGATCACCGGGGAGCTGTTTTTT
.,TRBJ1-2,.,TRBV5-8,CASSPGQRYGYTF,TGTGCCAGCAGCCCCGGACAGAGATATGGCTACACCTTC
.,TRBJ2-7,TRBD1,TRBV3-1/TRBV3-2,CASRETGGSYEQYF,TGTGCCAGCAGGGAGACAGGGGGATCCTACGAGCAGTACTTC
.,TRBJ2-1,TRBD2,TRBV5-1,CASSLGSGGSTVYNEQFF,TGCGCCAGCAGCTTGGGTAGCGGGGGGTCAACAGTTTACAATGAGCAGTTCTTC
.,TRBJ2-3,TRBD2,TRBV5-5,CASSSLAAYGTDTQYF,TGTGCCAGCAGCTCGCTAGCGGCGTACGGCACAGATACGCAGTATTTT
.,TRBJ2-7,.,TRBV19,CASASGYEQYF,TGTGCCAGTGCTTCGGGCTACGAGCAGTACTTC
.,TRBJ2-5,.,TRBV7-3,CASSLRMGQEETQYF,TGTGCCAGCAGCCTGCGTATGGGGCAGGAAGAGACCCAGTACTTC
.,TRBJ2-1,TRBD1,TRBV15,CATSNGGTGGRLGQFF,TGTGCCACCAGCAATGGAGGGACAGGGGGCCGCCTTGGGCAGTTCTTC
few,TRBJ1-4,.,TRBV4-1,CASSQSLLNEKLFF,TGCGCCAGCAGCCAGTCGCTACTCAATGAAAAACTGTTTTTT
.,TRBJ1-2,TRBD1,TRBV19,CASRPRQGLNYGYTF,TGTGCCAGTAGGCCCCGACAGGGATTAAACTATGGCTACACCTTC
.,TRBJ2-3,TRBD2,TRBV9,CASSVGLRSGRTPDTQYF,TGTGCCAGCAGCGTAGGGCTGAGGAGCGGGAGGACCCCAGATACGCAGTATTTT
.,TRBJ2-5,TRBD1,TRBV11-2,CASSSLGGLQETQYF,TGTGCCAGCAGCTCCTTAGGGGGCCTCCAAGAGACCCAGTACTTC
.,TRBJ2-2,TRBD2,TRBV7-3,CASSTGTSGRTNTGELFF,TGTGCCAGCAGCACCGGGACTAGCGGGAGGACTAACACCGGGGAGCTGTTTTTT
.,TRBJ1-2,TRBD1,TRBV5-1,CASSLGGQGGGYTF,TGCGCCAGCAGCTTAGGGGGACAGGGAGGTGGCTACACCTTC
once,TRBJ1-1,.,TRBV7-9,CASSGGTATFTEAFF,TGTGCCAGCAGCGGAGGGACGGCGACCTTCACTGAAGCTTTCTTT
.,TRBJ2-1,TRBD2,TRBV7-6,CASSLGRAGVEQFF,TGTGCCAGCAGCTTAGGGCGAGCGGGAGTTGAGCAGTTCTTC
.,TRBJ2-2,TRBD2,TRBV4-1,CASSQGGLAGVGTGELFF,TGCGCCAGCAGCCAAGGGGGACTAGCGGGAGTAGGGACCGGGGAGCTGTTTTTT